These 12 T cell receptor beta chains were sequenced from one sample in a study of T-cell memory formation after mild COVID-19. Each CDR3 protein is one row after TCRdb ran MiXCR on the 5' RACE reads. The sample records around 390,000 distinct CDR3 sequences, more than 15% being singletons. Specimen: PBMCs or a T cell subset sorted from them (not recorded which). All receptors derive from a man aged 18 to 29 who had mild COVID-19 (a few samples of this study predate the infection). Cell type and time point are not known.

The V and J genes are TRBV2 and TRBJ2-7; D unclear. Looked up from germline, CDR1 is SNHLY and CDR2 is FYNNEI. With 5 bases removed from V and 1 base from J, the gap between germline ends came to 6 bases. The CDR3 sequence is 12 residues long. The DNA of the CDR3 is TGTGCCAGCAGTTCTACATCCTACGAGCAGTACGTC. Protein: CASSSTSYEQYV.

This clonotype came up a few times. The rearrangement joins TRBV12-3 or TRBV12-4 to TRBJ1-2; tentative D call: TRBD1 (5 bases). The CDR3 has 16 amino acids. V was cut by 6 bases and J by 8 bases, with 25 bases left in between. The CDR3 sequence: CASSPTPGPVLLGYTF. The CDR3 DNA reads TGTGCCAGCAGCCCCACTCCGGGACCTGTTCTCCTGGGCTACACCTTC.

This clonotype has more than one count but fewer than ten. This chain links TRBV7-9 with TRBJ1-2; no reliable D call. Trimming took off 4 bases at V and 8 bases at J, with 17 bases between the two ends. This CDR3 contains 14 residues. Per the germline V gene, CDR1 is SEHNR and CDR2 is FQNEAQ (reference sequence). The CDR3 nucleotides read TGTGCCAGCAGCTCCGCCCGGAGGGTCTGGGGCTACACCTTC. Translating gives CASSSARRVWGYTF.

This clonotype came up many times. The chain uses TRBV5-4 and TRBJ1-1; D perhaps matches TRBD1 (5 bases). Deletions cut 2 bases from V and 3 bases from J, with 14 bases between. The CDR3 loop spans 15 amino acids. In germline, CDR1 is SGHNT, CDR2 YYREEE (reference sequence). CDR3 sequence reads: CASSFKSGGDTEAFF. The CDR3, as DNA: TGTGCCAGCAGCTTCAAATCGGGGGGGGACACTGAAGCTTTCTTT.

This clonotype was counted many times. The gene calls are TRBV29-1 and TRBJ2-1; 8 bases are a match to TRBD2. Germline CDR1 is SQVTM and CDR2 is ANQGSEA. The CDR3 spans 16 residues. Trimming at V came to 5 bases and at J to 0 bases, leaving 9 bases not matched to a gene. CDR3 sequence reads: CSVSGGTISSYNEQFF. The CDR3 coding sequence is TGCAGCGTTAGCGGGGGAACGATTAGCTCCTACAATGAGCAGTTCTTC.

Only a few counts were recorded for this clonotype. The chain employs TRBV5-1 and TRBJ2-7; TRBD1 agrees at 11 bases. The junction had 7 bases not matched to a gene; V was cut back by 8 bases and J by 3 bases. CDR3 size: 14 residues. Germline V lookup: CDR1 SGHRS, CDR2 YFSETQ. The CDR3 coding sequence is TGCGCCAGTTGGGAGGGGACAGGGGGCTACGAGCAGTACTTC. It codes for CASWEGTGGYEQYF.

J is TRBJ2-2 and V is TRBV7-9, with 7 positions matching TRBD1. The CDR3 covers 14 residues. CDR1 and CDR2 from the germline V gene are SEHNR and FQNEAQ (reference sequence). V was clipped by 4 bases and J by 4 bases; unmatched bases: 3. The CDR3 sequence is CASSSNRGTGELFF. In DNA, the CDR3 is TGTGCCAGCAGCTCGAACAGGGGCACCGGGGAGCTGTTTTTT. Supplemented by reference TRBV7-9 and TRBJ2-2, the full variable domain reads DTGVSQNPRHKITKRGQNVTFRCDPISEHNRLYWYRQTLGQGPEFLTYFQNEAQLEKSRLLSDRFSAERPKGSFSTLEIQRTEQGDSAMYLCASSSNRGTGELFFGEGSRLTVL.

This clonotype was detected a few times. The genes are TRBV6-5 and TRBJ2-1; D not certain. The V end was cut by 2 bases, the J end by 6 bases, with 8 bases between. In germline, CDR1 is MNHEY, CDR2 SVGAGI. The CDR3 runs to 13 residues. In nucleotides, the CDR3 is TGTGCCAGCAGTTACGCGGCCCTCAATGAGCAGTTCTTC. Protein sequence: CASSYAALNEQFF.

This chain uses TRBV9 with TRBJ1-4; D uncertain. CDR3 length equals 16 residues. Germline lookup yields CDR1 SGDLS and CDR2 YYNGEE. V was pared by 0 bases and J by 0 bases, with 9 bases between. CDR3 region: CASSVGQVATNEKLFF. Written as DNA, the CDR3 is TGTGCCAGCAGCGTAGGGCAGGTTGCAACTAATGAAAAACTGTTTTTT.

The J gene is TRBJ2-6, the V gene TRBV7-6; weak D call: TRBD1 (5 bases). The CDR3 consists of 16 residues. Germline lookup yields CDR1 SGHVS and CDR2 FNYEAQ. The V end was cut by 4 bases, the J end by 2 bases, with 12 bases between. The chain's CDR3 is CASSSTVGAGANVLTF. CDR3 sequence (DNA): TGTGCCAGCAGCTCAACGGTAGGGGCTGGGGCCAACGTCCTGACTTTC. Supplemented by reference TRBV7-6 and TRBJ2-6, the full variable domain reads GAGVSQSPRYKVTKRGQDVALRCDPISGHVSLYWYRQALGQGPEFLTYFNYEAQQDKSGLPNDRFSAERPEGSISTLTIQRTEQRDSAMYRCASSSTVGAGANVLTFGAGSRLTVL.

This clonotype was counted only a few times. This rearrangement joins TRBV7-8 to TRBJ2-5; the D gene is possibly TRBD1 (5 bases). CDR3 length equals 11 residues. Per the germline V gene, CDR1 is SGHVS and CDR2 is FQNEAQ. V gave up 11 bases and J gave up 3 bases, with 10 bases separating them. CDR3 sequence reads: CASGKKETQYF. CDR3 nucleotide sequence: TGTGCCTCAGGGAAAAAAGAGACCCAGTACTTC. Full variable domain (missing parts from reference TRBV7-8 and TRBJ2-5): GAGVSQSPRYKVAKRGQDVALRCDPISGHVSLFWYQQALGQGPEFLTYFQNEAQLDKSGLPSDRFFAERPEGSVSTLKIQRTQQEDSAVYLCASGKKETQYFGPGTRLLVL.

The genes are TRBV24-1 and TRBJ2-3; a weak D match, TRBD2 (7 bases). This CDR3 comprises 17 residues. The germline V gene encodes CDR1 KGHDR and CDR2 SFDVKD. V was pared by 1 base and J by 2 bases, with 15 bases between. This CDR3 is CATSDFPPAGATDTQYF. DNA for the CDR3: TGTGCCACCAGTGATTTTCCCCCTGCGGGGGCCACAGATACGCAGTATTTT.